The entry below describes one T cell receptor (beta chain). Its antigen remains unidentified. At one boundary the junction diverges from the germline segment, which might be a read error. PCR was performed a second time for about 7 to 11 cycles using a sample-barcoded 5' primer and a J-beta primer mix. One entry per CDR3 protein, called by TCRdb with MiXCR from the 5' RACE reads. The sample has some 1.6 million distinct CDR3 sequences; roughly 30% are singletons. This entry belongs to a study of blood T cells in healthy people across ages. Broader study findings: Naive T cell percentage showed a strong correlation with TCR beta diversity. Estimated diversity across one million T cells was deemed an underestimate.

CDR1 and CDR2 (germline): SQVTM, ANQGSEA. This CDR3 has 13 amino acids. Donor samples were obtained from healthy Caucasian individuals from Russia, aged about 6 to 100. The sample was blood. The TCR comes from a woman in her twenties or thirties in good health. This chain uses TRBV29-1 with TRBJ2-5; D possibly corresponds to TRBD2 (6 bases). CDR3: CGVEEGFGVTQYF. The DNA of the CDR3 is TGCGGCGTTGAGGAGGGTTTCGGGGTGACCCAGTACTTC.